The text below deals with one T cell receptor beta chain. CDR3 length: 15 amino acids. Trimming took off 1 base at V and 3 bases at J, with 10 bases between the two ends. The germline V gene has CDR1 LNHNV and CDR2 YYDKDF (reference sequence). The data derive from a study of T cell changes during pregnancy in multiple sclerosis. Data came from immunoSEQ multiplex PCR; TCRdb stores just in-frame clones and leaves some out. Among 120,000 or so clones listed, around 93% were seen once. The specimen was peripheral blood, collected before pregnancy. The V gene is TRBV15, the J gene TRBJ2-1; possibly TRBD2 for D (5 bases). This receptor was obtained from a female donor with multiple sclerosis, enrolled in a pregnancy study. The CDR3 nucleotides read TGTGCCACCAGCAGAGCCCGACTACACTACAATGAGCAGTTCTTC. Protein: CATSRARLHYNEQFF.